The sample holds one count of the clone carrying this T cell receptor (beta chain). Assignment of participants to cohorts was predicated upon participant-reported clinical history. The recovered donors of Cohort 3 showed two negative PCRs, clearance, or symptom resolution. Measured with immunoSEQ multiplex PCR; TCRdb has only the in-frame clones, and not every one. The table has around 280,000 clones, roughly 89% seen once. The sample belongs to a study of blood T cell repertoires in COVID-19. Overall study: There were acute and convalescent COVID-19 samples, and they came from the United States, Italy and Spain.

The V end lost 2 bases, the J end lost 1 base, and 13 bases lay between the germline ends. Germline values: CDR1 SGHTA, CDR2 FQGNSA. CDR3 size: 16 residues. The specimen was PBMCs or T cells enriched from blood (not recorded which). The chain carries TRBV7-2 and TRBJ2-3; D possibly corresponds to TRBD2 (5 bases). The clonotype was recovered from a woman between 40 and 50 years old who had recovered from COVID-19. CDR3 in DNA: TGTGCCAGCAGCTTATCTTCGGGGTTAGGCACAGATACGCAGTATTTT. Its protein product is CASSLSSGLGTDTQYF.